This entry lists 8 T cell receptor beta chains sequenced from one sample in a study of T cell responses to AZD1222 COVID-19 vaccine. Data came from immunoSEQ multiplex PCR; TCRdb stores just in-frame clones and leaves some out. This sample has about 140,000 clones, with about nine tenths found just once. The sequencing here drew on peripheral blood, taken 28 days after the second AZD1222 dose. Receptor source: an adult who received the AZD1222 COVID-19 vaccine.

Only one count was recorded for this clone. V gene TRBV5-1 combines with J gene TRBJ1-2; tentative D call: TRBD1 (5 bases). The CDR3 has 15 residues. Germline CDR1 reads SGHRS; CDR2 reads YFSETQ. V lost 4 bases, J lost 0 bases, and 13 bases lay in between. CDR3 sequence: CASSPGTGANYGYTF. The CDR3 DNA is TGCGCCAGCAGCCCGGGGACGGGAGCTAACTATGGCTACACCTTC.

The rearrangement uses TRBV3-1 (or the pseudogene TRBV3-2) and TRBJ1-5; possibly TRBD1 for D (5 bases). The germline CDR1 and CDR2 sequences are LGHDT and YNNKEL (reference sequence). The CDR3 is made up of 15 amino acids. The V end was cut by 2 bases, the J end by 6 bases, with 14 bases between. As DNA, the CDR3 is TGTGCCAGCAGCCAAAGTGTAGGGGTGGTTCAGCCCCAGCATTTT. This codes for CASSQSVGVVQPQHF.

The V call is TRBV7-9, the J call TRBJ1-2; 9 bases align to TRBD1. V lost 6 bases, J lost 4 bases, and 6 bases stayed unmatched. This CDR3 comprises 14 residues. Germline CDR1 reads SEHNR; CDR2 reads FQNEAQ (reference sequence). The CDR3 sequence: CASRPGTGFYGYTF. The DNA of the CDR3 is TGTGCCAGCAGACCAGGGACAGGGTTCTATGGCTACACCTTC. Full variable domain (outside the CDR3, taken from reference TRBV7-9 and TRBJ1-2): DTGVSQNPRHKITKRGQNVTFRCDPISEHNRLYWYRQTLGQGPEFLTYFQNEAQLEKSRLLSDRFSAERPKGSFSTLEIQRTEQGDSAMYLCASRPGTGFYGYTFGSGTRLTVV.

The rearrangement uses TRBV3-1 (or the pseudogene TRBV3-2) and TRBJ2-3, with unresolved D. Germline loops: CDR1 LGHDT, CDR2 YNNKEL (reference sequence). The CDR3 totals 15 residues. Trimming took off 4 bases at V and 5 bases at J, with 16 bases between the two ends. The CDR3, as DNA: TGTGCCAGCAGCCGGACGCAGACAACCCGAGATACGCAGTATTTT. Protein: CASSRTQTTRDTQYF.

The CDR3 reads CASSRSQTGSSYNSPLHF. The CDR3 DNA is TGTGCCAGCAGCCGATCTCAGACAGGGAGCTCCTATAATTCACCCCTCCACTTT. This chain uses TRBV3-1 (or the pseudogene TRBV3-2) with TRBJ1-6, with TRBD1 matching 7 bases. CDR1 is LGHDT and CDR2 is YNNKEL in the germline V gene (reference sequence). The length of the CDR3 is 18 residues. Trimming cost V 4 bases and J 0 bases; bases outside gene matches: 9.

This clone was counted once. The J gene is TRBJ1-1, the V gene TRBV12-5, with 8 bases identical to TRBD1. The CDR3 consists of 17 residues. Germline V gene lookup returns CDR1 LGHNT and CDR2 FRNRAP. J lost 6 bases, V lost 1 base, and 13 bases had no gene match. The chain's CDR3 is CASGLAQYRRGRSEAFF. The CDR3 DNA reads as TGTGCTAGTGGTTTGGCCCAGTACCGCAGGGGGCGATCTGAAGCTTTCTTT.

The J gene is TRBJ1-3, the V gene TRBV21-1. TRBV21-1 is shown as a pseudogene. The length of the CDR3 is 11 residues. The CDR3 is CASSKGNTIYF. The CDR3 DNA sequence: TGTGCCAGCAGCAAAGGGAACACCATATATTTT.

The chain links TRBV25-1 to TRBJ1-2, with D unresolved. Deletions cut 3 bases from V and 6 bases from J, with 17 bases between. The V gene's germline CDR1 is MGHDK and CDR2 SYGVNS. The CDR3 runs to 15 residues. The CDR3 region has the DNA TGTGCCAGCAGTGATGCCAGAAATCCGGTGGATGGCTACACCTTC. Translating gives CASSDARNPVDGYTF.